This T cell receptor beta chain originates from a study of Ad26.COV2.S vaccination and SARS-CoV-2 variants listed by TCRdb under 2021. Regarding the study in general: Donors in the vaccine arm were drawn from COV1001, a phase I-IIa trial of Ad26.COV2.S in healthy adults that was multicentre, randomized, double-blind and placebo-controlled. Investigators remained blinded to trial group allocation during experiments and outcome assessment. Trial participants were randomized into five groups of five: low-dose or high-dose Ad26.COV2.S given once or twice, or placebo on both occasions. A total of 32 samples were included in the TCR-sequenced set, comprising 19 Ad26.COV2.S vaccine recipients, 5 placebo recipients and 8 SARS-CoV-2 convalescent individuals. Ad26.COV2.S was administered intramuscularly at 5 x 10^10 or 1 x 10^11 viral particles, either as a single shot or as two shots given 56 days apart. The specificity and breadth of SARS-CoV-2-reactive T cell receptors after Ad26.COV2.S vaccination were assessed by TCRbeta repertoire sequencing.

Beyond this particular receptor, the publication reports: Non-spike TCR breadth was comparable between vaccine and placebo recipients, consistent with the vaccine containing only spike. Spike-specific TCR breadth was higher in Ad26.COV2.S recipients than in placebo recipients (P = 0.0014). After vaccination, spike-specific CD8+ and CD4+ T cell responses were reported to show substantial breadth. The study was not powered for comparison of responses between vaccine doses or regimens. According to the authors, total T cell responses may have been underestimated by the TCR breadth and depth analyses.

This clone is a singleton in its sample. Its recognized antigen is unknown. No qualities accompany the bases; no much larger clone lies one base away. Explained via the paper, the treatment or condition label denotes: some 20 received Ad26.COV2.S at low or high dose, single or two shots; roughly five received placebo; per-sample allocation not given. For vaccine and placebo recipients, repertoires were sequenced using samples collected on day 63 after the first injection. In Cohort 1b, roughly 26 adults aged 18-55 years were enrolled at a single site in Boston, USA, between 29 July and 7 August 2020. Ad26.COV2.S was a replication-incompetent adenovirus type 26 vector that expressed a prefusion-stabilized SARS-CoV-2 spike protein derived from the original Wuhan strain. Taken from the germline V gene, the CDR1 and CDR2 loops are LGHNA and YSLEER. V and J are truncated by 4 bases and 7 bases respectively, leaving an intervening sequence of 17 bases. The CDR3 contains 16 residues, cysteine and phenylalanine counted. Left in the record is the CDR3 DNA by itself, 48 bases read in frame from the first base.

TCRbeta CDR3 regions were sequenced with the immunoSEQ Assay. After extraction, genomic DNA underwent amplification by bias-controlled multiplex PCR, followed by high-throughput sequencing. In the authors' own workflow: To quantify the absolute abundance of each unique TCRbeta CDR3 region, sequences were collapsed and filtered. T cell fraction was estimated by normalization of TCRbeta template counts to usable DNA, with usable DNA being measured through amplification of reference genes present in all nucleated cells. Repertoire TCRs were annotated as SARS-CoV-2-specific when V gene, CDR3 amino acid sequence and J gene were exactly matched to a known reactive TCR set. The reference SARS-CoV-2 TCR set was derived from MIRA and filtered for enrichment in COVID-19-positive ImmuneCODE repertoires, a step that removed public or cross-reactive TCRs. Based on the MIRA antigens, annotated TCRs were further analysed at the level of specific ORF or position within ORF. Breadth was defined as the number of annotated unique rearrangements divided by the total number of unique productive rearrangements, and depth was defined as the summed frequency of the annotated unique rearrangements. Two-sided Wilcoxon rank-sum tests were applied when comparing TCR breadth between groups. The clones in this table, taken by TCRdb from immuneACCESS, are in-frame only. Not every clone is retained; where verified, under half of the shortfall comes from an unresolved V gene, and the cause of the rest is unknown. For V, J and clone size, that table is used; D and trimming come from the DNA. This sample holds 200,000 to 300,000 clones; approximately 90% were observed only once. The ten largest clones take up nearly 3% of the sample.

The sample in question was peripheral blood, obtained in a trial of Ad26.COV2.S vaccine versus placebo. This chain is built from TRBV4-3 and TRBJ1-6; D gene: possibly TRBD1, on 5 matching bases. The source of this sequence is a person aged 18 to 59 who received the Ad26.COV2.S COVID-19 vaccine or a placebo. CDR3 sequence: CASSRDPGPENSPLHF. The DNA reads TGCGCCAGCAGCCGCGACCCGGGACCGGAAAATTCACCCCTCCACTTT.